This TCR beta chain derives from a study of human T cells and chemical hapten exposure listed by TCRdb under 2021. About the full investigation: For sensitization, 2% DPC in acetone was applied to a roughly 2 cm by roughly 2 cm area of upper inner arm skin. Patients additionally received weekly therapeutic DPC doses to the scalp throughout the approximately 25-week study period. Patch testing was performed on the upper back with Finn chambers containing 0.01% DPC, and the patch tests were scored after 6 days according to International Contact Dermatitis Research Group standards. Most of the patients in the cohort were female, and the cohort covered alopecia areata with under or over 50% scalp involvement, alopecia totalis and alopecia universalis. The libraries were sequenced as a pool, and the TCR yield per sample differed mostly because of small variations in library volumes within the pool. Peripheral blood TCR repertoire changes were tracked in vivo in alopecia patients during primary and secondary sensitization to the hapten diphenylcyclopropenone (DPC). Blood samples were taken from patients before sensitization (week 0) and then at 2, 6 and about 24 weeks after DPC sensitization. Approximately 30 alopecia patients provided blood for TCR sequencing at one to four time points (pre-sensitization, 2, 6 and 24 weeks).

The CDR3, from cysteine to phenylalanine, totals 13 residues. Only CDR3 DNA is held: 39 bases, read in frame from base 1. CDR1 and CDR2 (KGHDR, SFDVKD) derive from the germline V gene. Relative to germline, V is 4 bases shorter and J is 5 bases shorter, with 9 bases between their ends. About this clonotype: Its antigen is not yet known. No base quality information exists; no much larger clone differs at one position.

To prepare the library, RACE was applied. TCRdb names NextSeq 500 as the instrument used. Library preparation attached unique molecular identifiers to individual cDNA molecules for quantitative, reproducible TCR counting. Both TCR alpha and TCR beta chains were sequenced from each blood RNA sample. For the original study's pipeline: The median number of TCRs per sample was roughly 94,000, ranging from 23,224 to 690,600. V, J and CDR3 annotation of the TCR reads was performed with the Decombinator software suite. For the PS versus PT1 abundance plots, all samples were subsampled to the same number of TCRs (28,000). Expanded TCRs were defined as absent before sensitization and observed at least eight times at the 2-week time point. Using fastp trimming at Q25 and MiXCR clonotype assembly, TCRdb reanalyzed the public sequencing data and kept in-frame beta chains. Records with the same CDR3 protein are collapsed into one entry carrying the most frequent genes and DNA. The V and J calls follow TCRdb's processing rather than the paper's. This sample is represented by around 350,000 distinct CDR3 sequences; about 5.4% of them were singletons. In total, the top ten clones hold around 8.6% of the sample.

Interpreted using the paper, the time point label stands for: pre-sensitization, week 0. In light of the paper, this sample's treatment or condition label describes: therapeutic diphenylcyclopropenone sensitization with weekly scalp DPC. At every patch-test visit, the blood draw took place before the patch test was put on. Patients were considered eligible if aged 18 to 70, diagnosed with alopecia and deemed suitable for DPC therapy, and patients were excluded if pregnant. Total RNA was extracted from unfractionated whole blood that had been collected in Tempus Blood RNA tubes. Points the paper makes about the study in general: Because all patients had alopecia, a presumed autoimmune disease, the immune response of the patients might differ from that of healthy individuals. DPC sensitization did not change how many TCRs were above 1 in 1000 frequency, and no evidence was found of alterations in global repertoire structure. Repeated subsampling changed both the strength of the expansion versus patch-test correlation and the threshold at which the correlation became significant. Significantly more large CDR3 similarity clusters were formed by expanded TCRs than by pre-sensitization or healthy control sets, consistent with antigen-driven responses. The number of PT1 expanded TCRs positively correlated with patch test score, significant at thresholds 8, 16 and 32 but not 4.

The material sequenced was whole blood, taken in connection with sensitization to the hapten diphenylcyclopropenone (DPC). This chain joins TRBV24-1 to TRBJ2-3, with the D gene call left open. The receptor was derived from a woman aged 18-29 years with alopecia areata. Some clones in this sample may be carry-over from other donors' samples. CDR3 protein: CATSDYLRDTQYF. The nucleotide sequence reads TGTGCCACCAGTGACTACCTTCGAGATACGCAGTATTTT.